These 15 T cell receptor beta chains share one sample of origin, sequenced in a study of blood T cell repertoires in COVID-19. The protocol was immunoSEQ multiplex PCR, while the TCRdb copy is restricted to in-frame clones and leaves out a portion. Of roughly 300,000 clones listed, about 85% are singletons. Sequenced material: PBMCs or T cells enriched from blood (not recorded which). The origin of the receptors is a woman aged 45-65 years who had recovered from COVID-19.

The chain combines TRBV25-1 with TRBJ2-2, with TRBD2 identical over 7 bases. The CDR3 covers 15 residues. CDR1 is MGHDK and CDR2 is SYGVNS in the germline V gene. V gave up 7 bases and J gave up 5 bases; unmatched junction bases: 10. The CDR3 DNA reads as TGTGCCAGCAACCCCGCTGGTAGCGGGACCGGGGAGCTGTTTTTT. This codes for CASNPAGSGTGELFF.

V is TRBV6-2 or TRBV6-3 and J is TRBJ1-5, with D maybe TRBD1 (5 bases). The V end was cut by 2 bases, the J end by 6 bases, with 14 bases between. Per germline, CDR1 MNHEY and CDR2 SVGEGT. This CDR3 comprises 15 residues. CDR3 amino acids: CASSYGREVVQPQHF. In DNA form, the CDR3 reads TGTGCCAGCAGTTACGGCAGGGAAGTGGTTCAGCCCCAGCATTTT.

This clone occurred once. The chain is built from TRBV7-2 and TRBJ1-1, with unresolved D. CDR3 size: 14 residues. The germline V gene encodes CDR1 SGHTA and CDR2 FQGNSA. V dropped 4 bases and J dropped 3 bases, with 12 bases sitting between them. The chain's CDR3 is CASSSFGTDTEAFF. CDR3 coding DNA: TGTGCCAGCAGCTCATTTGGTACAGACACTGAAGCTTTCTTT.

On this clone: The sample contains more than one DNA sequence encoding this CDR3. This chain uses TRBV24-1 with TRBJ2-1; the match to TRBD1 covers 7 bases. Germline V gives CDR1 KGHDR, CDR2 SFDVKD. This CDR3 contains 13 residues. The trim removed 2 bases at V and 7 bases at J, leaving 1 base unmatched. Written as DNA, the CDR3 is TGTGCCACCAGTGATTCACAGGGGAATGAGCAGTTCTTC. Amino acid sequence: CATSDSQGNEQFF.

This clone was found once. CDR3 residues: CAWSGATGVVDQPQHF. Here the CDR3 DNA reads TGTGCCTGGAGTGGCGCCACAGGGGTGGTCGATCAGCCCCAGCATTTT. The chain is built from TRBV30 and TRBJ1-5, with TRBD1 matching 7 bases. Germline V gene sequence: CDR1 GTSNPN, CDR2 SVGIG (reference sequence). V was clipped by 1 base and J by 5 bases; unmatched bases: 11. The CDR3 loop spans 16 amino acids. The variable domain in full, completed from reference TRBV30 and TRBJ1-5, reads SQTIHQWPATLVQPVGSPLSLECTVEGTSNPNLYWYRQAAGRGLQLLFYSVGIGQISSEVPQNLSASRPQDRQFILSSKKLLLSDSGFYLCAWSGATGVVDQPQHFGDGTRLSIL.

CDR3 region: CASSSEAVWNTEAFF. CDR3 coding DNA: TGTGCCAGCAGCTCCGAGGCAGTCTGGAACACTGAAGCTTTCTTT. This chain connects TRBV3-1 (or the pseudogene TRBV3-2) to TRBJ1-1; D is uncertain. The length of the CDR3 is 15 residues. From germline, CDR1 is LGHDT and CDR2 YNNKEL (reference sequence). Trimming took 5 bases from V and 1 from J, leaving 14 bases between them.

This rearrangement joins TRBV30 to TRBJ1-4; D unclear. CDR1 and CDR2 (germline): GTSNPN, SVGIG (reference sequence). The CDR3 contains 13 residues. The germline V and J ends were trimmed by 1 base and 8 bases, with 11 bases remaining between them. CDR3 nucleotide sequence: TGTGCCTGGAGTGCCTACCCCCGGGAAAAACTGTTTTTT. This encodes CAWSAYPREKLFF.

This clone was recorded once. This chain uses TRBV12-3 or TRBV12-4 with TRBJ2-7; D is unclear. This CDR3 spans 12 amino acids. Trimming pared 1 base from V and 4 bases from J, leaving 5 bases between. The CDR3 here is CASSLGLYEQYF. CDR3 DNA sequence: TGTGCCAGCAGTTTAGGGCTTTACGAGCAGTACTTC.

The rearrangement links TRBV27 to TRBJ2-4; tentative D call: TRBD1 (5 bases). Germline CDR1 reads MNHEY; CDR2 reads SMNVEV (reference sequence). CDR3 size: 14 residues. V shed 4 bases and J shed 1 base, with 8 bases lying between them. The CDR3 loop reads CASSSGAAKNIQYF. DNA of the CDR3: TGTGCCAGCAGTTCTGGGGCGGCCAAAAACATTCAGTACTTC.

The chain combines TRBV19 with TRBJ1-5, with D possibly TRBD1 on 6 matching bases. The CDR3 is 14 residues long. The V and J ends lost 8 bases and 1 base respectively, with 12 bases between them. Germline V gene lookup returns CDR1 LNHDA and CDR2 SQIVND (reference sequence). Here the CDR3 reads CASSDSLSNQPQHF. The CDR3 DNA sequence: TGTGCCAGTTCGGACAGTCTCAGCAATCAGCCCCAGCATTTT.

The chain combines TRBV15 with TRBJ2-1, with 15 bases identical to TRBD2. Germline loops: CDR1 LNHNV, CDR2 YYDKDF (reference sequence). V shed 1 base, J shed 4 bases, and the junction held 2 bases outside the gene matches. The CDR3 totals 17 residues. This CDR3 is CATSRGTSGGAYNEQFF. CDR3 nucleotides: TGTGCCACCAGCAGAGGGACTAGCGGGGGGGCGTACAATGAGCAGTTCTTC.

This chain joins TRBV5-4 and TRBJ2-7; D uncertain. The CDR3 consists of 14 residues. V lost 5 bases and J lost 0, with 12 bases in between. The V gene's germline CDR1 is SGHNT and CDR2 YYREEE (reference sequence). CDR3 in DNA: TGTGCCAGCAGACTAACGTTTAGCTCCTACGAGCAGTACTTC. Its translation: CASRLTFSSYEQYF.

This clone occurred once. The chain couples TRBV18 to TRBJ1-3, with TRBD1 matching over 10 bases. CDR1 and CDR2 (germline): KGHSH, LQKENI. The V gene end was trimmed by 3 bases and the J gene end by 4 bases; junction bases not matched to a gene: 6. The CDR3 spans 16 residues. The CDR3 DNA sequence: TGTGCCAGCTCACCCGGCGGGACAGGGGCAGGAAACACCATATATTTT. This encodes CASSPGGTGAGNTIYF.

The chain is built from TRBV5-1 and TRBJ2-3, with TRBD1 matching over 7 bases. V lost 3 bases, J lost 2 bases, and 6 bases stayed unmatched. Germline CDR1 SGHRS, CDR2 YFSETQ. This CDR3 region has 15 residues. The CDR3 DNA reads TGCGCCAGCAGCTACGACAGGGCCCTCACAGATACGCAGTATTTT. It encodes CASSYDRALTDTQYF.

This clone was seen a few times. The chain joins TRBV30 to TRBJ1-1; D call uncertain. V was trimmed by 1 base and J by 6 bases, leaving 6 bases between them. This CDR3 spans 11 amino acids. CDR1 is GTSNPN, CDR2 SVGIG, per germline (reference sequence). CDR3 nucleotides: TGTGCCTGGAGTGAAACATCTGAAGCTTTCTTT. Translation gives CAWSETSEAFF.